This record concerns one T cell receptor beta chain sequence. Using its own MiXCR run on the RT-PCR reads, TCRdb lists one record per CDR3 protein. The sample lists 500,000 to 700,000 distinct CDR3 sequences; 20% to 25% were seen once. Trimming pared 6 bases from V and 1 base from J, leaving 10 bases between. The CDR3 contains 12 residues. Germline lookup yields CDR1 DFQATT and CDR2 SNEGSKA (reference sequence). This sample was taken from a study of response to subunit inactivated influenza vaccine. These same records also appear under a second study, on T cells expressing NK-cell markers. That publication notes: With UMIs, 5'RACE template switching was used to make TCR beta cDNA. Roughly 6 donors showed dominant NKG2C+ clonotypes comprising about 1.0-7.0% of their CD8+ T cells. Among a few donors, these clonotypes also ranked first in the CD3+CD56-NKG2C+ fraction. HCMV specificity of the expanded NKG2C+ T cell clones was not established.

V and J are TRBV20-1 and TRBJ2-7, with no clear D. This receptor was obtained from a man aged 50 to 60 who received an inactivated influenza vaccine. Sequenced here: CD4+ T cells sorted from PBMCs, sampled 11 to 12 days after vaccination. CDR3 protein: CSALGGSYEQYF. The CDR3 bases are TGCAGTGCATTAGGTGGGTCCTACGAGCAGTACTTC.